What follows is one T cell receptor beta chain and its context. Its antigen is as yet unknown. TCRdb analysed the 5' RACE reads with MiXCR anew, one entry per CDR3 protein. The table has 500,000 to 550,000 distinct CDR3 sequences, roughly a fifth seen once; the top ten hold roughly 0.9%. This entry is derived from a study of identical twins. Germline CDR1 and CDR2: SGDLS and YYNGEE. The CDR3 is 15 residues long. The V gene lost 0 bases and the J gene lost 0 bases, with 10 bases spanning the gap. The donors were all healthy and Caucasian. Notes on the study in general: Conclusions came from cross-sectional statistical analysis, not from following the same donors.

The sample was also reused in another study, on T cells expressing NK-cell markers. That source notes: The study drew TCR beta repertoires from sorted CD3+CD56+NKG2C+, CD3+CD56+NKG2C- and CD3+CD56-NKG2C+ T cells. Among the eight sequenced donors, seven tested HCMV-seropositive and one tested seronegative.

Sequencing was done on a sample of CD4+ T cells sorted from blood. The receptor comes from a woman aged 18 to 35 in good health. The V and J genes are TRBV9 and TRBJ2-7; D not resolved. CDR3 in amino acids: CASSVDHLPSYEQYF. In DNA, the CDR3 is TGTGCCAGCAGCGTAGATCATCTCCCCTCCTACGAGCAGTACTTC.